This T cell receptor beta chain was profiled in a study of T cells in localized non-small cell lung cancer. The CDR3 is 17 amino acids. Per the germline V gene, CDR1 is MNHNS and CDR2 is SASEGT. V lost 4 bases and J lost 0; bases outside the gene matches: 4. Sequenced by immunoSEQ multiplex PCR; TCRdb stores in-frame clones only, minus some. The repertoire holds 90,000 to 100,000 clones, with roughly 88% as singletons. The sequence was collected from a woman aged 35-75 years with stage II squamous cell lung carcinoma. The sequenced sample was PBMCs, obtained before any cancer treatment. The chain joins TRBV6-1 to TRBJ2-2; 11 bases align to TRBD2. In DNA, the CDR3 is TGTGCCAGCAGTGGACTAGCGGGGACCTCGAACACCGGGGAGCTGTTTTTT. It encodes CASSGLAGTSNTGELFF.